The present T cell receptor (beta chain) was sequenced within a study of radiation and T cells in renal cell carcinoma (TCRdb year 2020). General notes on the study: The samples were drawn from a clinical trial, where primary renal cell carcinomas were treated with 15 Gy of stereotactic body radiation therapy and then removed by nephrectomy 4 weeks afterward. In total, 50 or so samples, comprising around 25 tumors and some 27 peripheral blood samples, were subjected to TCR beta sequencing. Across all 53 samples, 4,016,671 unique CDR3 nucleotide sequences encoding 2.5 million to 3 million unique CDR3 amino acid sequences were identified.

TCR beta libraries were generated from genomic DNA with the immunoSEQ kit, following the manufacturer's recommendations. To prepare libraries, a first multiplex PCR with proprietary primers was run, followed by a second PCR that added unique barcodes, and a bead cleanup was done after each round. Each sample batch included a kit-provided positive control reaction and a negative control reaction. The final libraries underwent checking on an Agilent 4200 TapeStation D1000 ScreenTape, volumetric pooling, and quantification by qPCR. Sequencing ran on an Illumina NextSeq500 with a MidOutput 150-cycle cartridge, using 156 Read1 and 15 Index1 cycles with kit custom primers. The pooled library was loaded at approximately 1 pM with an approximately 20% PhiX control spike-in. In the authors' own workflow: The vendor-processed data were analyzed in R, and a clonotype was defined as all T cells that share the same CDR3 nucleotide sequence. In the clone abundance analyses, frequencies were normalized to the 10,000 most abundant clones in each sample. Public T cell clones, which averaged fewer than five per sample, were removed prior to analysis. A difference in abundance of at least 32-fold between compartments was used to define tumor-enriched and baseline blood-enriched clonotypes. Clonotypes expanded or contracted between blood time points were identified with a beta-binomial differential abundance model. Tumor-blood repertoire similarity was measured with the Baroni-Urbani and Buser coefficient, and groups were compared using two-tailed Wilcoxon tests in R. The table was pulled from immuneACCESS by TCRdb, which kept in-frame rearrangements only. Such tables lose some clones; where checked, under half of the loss comes from unresolved V genes, and the rest has no known cause. D and trimming come from the DNA, and the V and J calls and clone size come from that table. The sample records 100,000 to 150,000 clones, 65% to 85% of which are singletons. The ten most abundant clones make up roughly 6% of the sample.

V was cut back by 0 bases and J by 1 base, leaving a gap of 12 bases between them. The germline V gene provides CDR1 MGHRA and CDR2 YSYEKL. The CDR3 measures 16 amino acids from cysteine to phenylalanine. The entry retains the CDR3 DNA only, 48 bases that are in frame from base 1. Concerning this clone: It has no known antigen specificity. No much larger clonotype is one base removed from it; base qualities were not supplied.

What the authors observed across the whole study: Blood repertoire dynamics were not followed beyond 4 weeks after treatment. No pretreatment tumor biopsies were available, so the baseline intratumoral presence of clonotypes could not be determined. In blood, the top tumor clonotypes increased between baseline and 2 weeks post-radiation and then shrank by 4 weeks, which suggests that tumor-resident clones expanded only transiently. The single-armed trial design could not address effects of radiation dose or scheduling on the TCR repertoire.

The time point label of this sample denotes: blood 2 weeks post-SBRT. The treatment or condition label here, explained by the study, means: 15 Gy SBRT to primary tumor, nephrectomy 4 weeks later. To follow tumor-enriched clonotypes, serial peripheral blood was collected from radiation-treated patients at baseline and at 2 weeks and 4 weeks after SBRT. Renal cell carcinoma with clear cell pathology was present in all patients. The QIAamp DNA Blood Mini Kit (Qiagen) was used to prepare genomic DNA for TCR sequencing. The analyses included just those samples that passed every quality control check. The sequence joins TRBV4-1 to TRBJ1-1; the D gene is not confidently resolved. The sequence was collected from a man aged 50 to 59 with renal cell carcinoma. The sample consisted of blood, taken from a patient whose treatment included radiotherapy and nephrectomy. The nucleotide sequence is given as TGCGCCAGCAGCCAAGATCCTAAGGGAACGAACACTGAAGCTTTCTTT. This sequence encodes CASSQDPKGTNTEAFF.